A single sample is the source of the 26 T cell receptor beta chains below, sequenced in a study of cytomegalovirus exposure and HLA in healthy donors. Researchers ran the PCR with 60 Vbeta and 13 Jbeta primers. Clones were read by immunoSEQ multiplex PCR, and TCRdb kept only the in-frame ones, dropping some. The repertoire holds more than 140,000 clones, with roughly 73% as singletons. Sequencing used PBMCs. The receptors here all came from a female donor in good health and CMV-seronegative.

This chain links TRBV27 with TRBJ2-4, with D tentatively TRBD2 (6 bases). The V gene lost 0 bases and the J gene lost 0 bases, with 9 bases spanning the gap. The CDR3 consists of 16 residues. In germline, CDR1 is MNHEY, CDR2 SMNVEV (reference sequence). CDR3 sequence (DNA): TGTGCCAGCAGTTTATCGGGGGGACTAGCCAAAAACATTCAGTACTTC. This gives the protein CASSLSGGLAKNIQYF.

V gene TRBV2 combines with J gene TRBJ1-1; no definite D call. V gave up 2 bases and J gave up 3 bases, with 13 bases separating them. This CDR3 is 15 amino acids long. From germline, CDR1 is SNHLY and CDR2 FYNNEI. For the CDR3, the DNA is TGTGCCAGCAGTGAAACCAGGCCGTTTGACACTGAAGCTTTCTTT. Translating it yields CASSETRPFDTEAFF.

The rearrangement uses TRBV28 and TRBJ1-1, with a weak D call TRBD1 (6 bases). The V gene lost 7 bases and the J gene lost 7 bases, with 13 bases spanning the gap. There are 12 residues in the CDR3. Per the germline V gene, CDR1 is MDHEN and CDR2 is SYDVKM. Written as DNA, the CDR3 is TGTGCCAGCAACACAGGGTTGGGTGAAGCTTTCTTT. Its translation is CASNTGLGEAFF.

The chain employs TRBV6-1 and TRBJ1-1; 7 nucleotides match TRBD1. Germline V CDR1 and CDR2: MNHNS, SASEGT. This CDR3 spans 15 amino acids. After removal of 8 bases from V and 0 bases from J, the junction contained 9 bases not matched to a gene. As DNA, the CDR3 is TGTGCCAGCCCCTCTTCACAGGGGATGAACACTGAAGCTTTCTTT. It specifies CASPSSQGMNTEAFF.

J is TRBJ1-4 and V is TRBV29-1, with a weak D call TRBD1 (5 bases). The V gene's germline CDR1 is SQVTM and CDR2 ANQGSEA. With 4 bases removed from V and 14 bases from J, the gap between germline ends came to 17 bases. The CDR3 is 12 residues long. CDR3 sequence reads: CSVGKGPGLLFF. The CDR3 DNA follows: TGCAGCGTTGGGAAGGGTCCAGGGTTGCTGTTTTTT.

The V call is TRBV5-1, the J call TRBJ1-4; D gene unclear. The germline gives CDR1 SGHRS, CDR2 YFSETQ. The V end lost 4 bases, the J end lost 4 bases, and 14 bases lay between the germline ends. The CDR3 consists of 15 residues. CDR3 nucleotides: TGCGCCAGCAGCCCCCATGGGCAGAATAATGAAAAACTGTTTTTT. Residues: CASSPHGQNNEKLFF.

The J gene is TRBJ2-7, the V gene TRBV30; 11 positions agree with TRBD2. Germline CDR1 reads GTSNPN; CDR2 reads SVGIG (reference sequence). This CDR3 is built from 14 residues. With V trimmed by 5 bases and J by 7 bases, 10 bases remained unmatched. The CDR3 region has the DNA TGTGCCTGGGTCCCCGTGAGACTAGCGGGGGAGCAGTACTTC. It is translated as CAWVPVRLAGEQYF. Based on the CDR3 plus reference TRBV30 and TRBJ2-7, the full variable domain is SQTIHQWPATLVQPVGSPLSLECTVEGTSNPNLYWYRQAAGRGLQLLFYSVGIGQISSEVPQNLSASRPQDRQFILSSKKLLLSDSGFYLCAWVPVRLAGEQYFGPGTRLTVT.

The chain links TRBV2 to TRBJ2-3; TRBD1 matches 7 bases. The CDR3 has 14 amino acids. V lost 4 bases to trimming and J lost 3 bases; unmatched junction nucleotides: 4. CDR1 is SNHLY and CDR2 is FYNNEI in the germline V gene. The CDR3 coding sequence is TGTGCCAGCAGTGTTGGGACAGTTACAGATACGCAGTATTTT. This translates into CASSVGTVTDTQYF.

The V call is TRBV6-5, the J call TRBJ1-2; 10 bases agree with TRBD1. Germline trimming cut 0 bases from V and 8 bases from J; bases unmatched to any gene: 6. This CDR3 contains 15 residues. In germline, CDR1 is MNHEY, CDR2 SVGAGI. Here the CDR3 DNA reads TGTGCCAGCAGTTACTCAGGGACAGGGGCCTTGGGCTACACCTTC. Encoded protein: CASSYSGTGALGYTF.

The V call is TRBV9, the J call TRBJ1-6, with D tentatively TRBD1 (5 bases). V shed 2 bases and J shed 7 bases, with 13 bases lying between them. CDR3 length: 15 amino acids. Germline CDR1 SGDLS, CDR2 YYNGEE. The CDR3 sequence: CASSVSGGGNSPLHF. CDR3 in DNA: TGTGCCAGCAGCGTGTCGGGGGGAGGGAATTCACCCCTCCACTTT.

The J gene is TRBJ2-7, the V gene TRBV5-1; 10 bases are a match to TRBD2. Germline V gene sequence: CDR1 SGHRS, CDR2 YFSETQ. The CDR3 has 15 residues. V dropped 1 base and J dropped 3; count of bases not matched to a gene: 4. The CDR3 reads CASSLTGTSVYEQYF. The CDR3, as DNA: TGCGCCAGCAGCTTGACCGGGACTAGCGTCTACGAGCAGTACTTC. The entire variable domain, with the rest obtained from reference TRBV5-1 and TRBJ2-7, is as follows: KAGVTQTPRYLIKTRGQQVTLSCSPISGHRSVSWYQQTPGQGLQFLFEYFSETQRNKGNFPGRFSGRQFSNSRSEMNVSTLELGDSALYLCASSLTGTSVYEQYFGPGTRLTVT.

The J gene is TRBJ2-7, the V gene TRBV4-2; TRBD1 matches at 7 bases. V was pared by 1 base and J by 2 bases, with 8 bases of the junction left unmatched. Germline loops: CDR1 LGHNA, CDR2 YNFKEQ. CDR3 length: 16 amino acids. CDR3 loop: CASSQVSGTATYEQYF. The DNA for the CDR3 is TGTGCCAGCAGCCAAGTTTCTGGGACAGCGACCTACGAGCAGTACTTC.

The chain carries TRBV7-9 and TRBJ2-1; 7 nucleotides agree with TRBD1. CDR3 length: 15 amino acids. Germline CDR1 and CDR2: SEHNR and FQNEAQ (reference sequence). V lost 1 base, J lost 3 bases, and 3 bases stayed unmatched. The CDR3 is CASSLGRTGYNEQFF. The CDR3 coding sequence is TGTGCCAGCAGCTTAGGCCGGACAGGCTACAATGAGCAGTTCTTC.

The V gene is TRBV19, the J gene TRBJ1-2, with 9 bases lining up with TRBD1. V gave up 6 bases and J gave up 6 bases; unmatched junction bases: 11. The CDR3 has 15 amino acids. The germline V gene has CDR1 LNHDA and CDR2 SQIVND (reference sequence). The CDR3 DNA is TGTGCCAGTAGAACTACAGGGGGCTTTGTAGATGGCTACACCTTC. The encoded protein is CASRTTGGFVDGYTF.

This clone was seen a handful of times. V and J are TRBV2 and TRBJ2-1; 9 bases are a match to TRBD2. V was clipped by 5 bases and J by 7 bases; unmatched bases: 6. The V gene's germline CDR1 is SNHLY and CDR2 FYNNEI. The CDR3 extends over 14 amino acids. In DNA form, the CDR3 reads TGTGCCAGCAGTTTTAGCGGGGGTGTGAATGAGCAGTTCTTC. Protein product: CASSFSGGVNEQFF.

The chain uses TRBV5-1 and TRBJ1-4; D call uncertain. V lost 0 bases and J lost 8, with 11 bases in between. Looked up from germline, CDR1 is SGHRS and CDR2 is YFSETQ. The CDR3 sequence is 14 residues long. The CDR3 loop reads CASSLEGRGEKLFF. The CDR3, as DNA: TGCGCCAGCAGCTTGGAGGGTCGCGGGGAAAAACTGTTTTTT.

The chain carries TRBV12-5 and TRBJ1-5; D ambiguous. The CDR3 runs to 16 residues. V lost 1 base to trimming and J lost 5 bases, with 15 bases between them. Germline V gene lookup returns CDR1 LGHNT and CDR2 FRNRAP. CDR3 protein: CASGLGLGLSDQPQHF. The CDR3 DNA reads TGTGCTAGTGGTTTGGGCCTCGGTCTCTCCGATCAGCCCCAGCATTTT.

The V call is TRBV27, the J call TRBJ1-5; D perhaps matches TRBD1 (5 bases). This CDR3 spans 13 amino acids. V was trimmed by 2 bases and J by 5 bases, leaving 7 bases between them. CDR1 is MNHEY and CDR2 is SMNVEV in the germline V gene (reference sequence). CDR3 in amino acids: CASSLAGYQPQHF. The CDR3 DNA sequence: TGTGCCAGCAGTTTAGCAGGGTATCAGCCCCAGCATTTT.

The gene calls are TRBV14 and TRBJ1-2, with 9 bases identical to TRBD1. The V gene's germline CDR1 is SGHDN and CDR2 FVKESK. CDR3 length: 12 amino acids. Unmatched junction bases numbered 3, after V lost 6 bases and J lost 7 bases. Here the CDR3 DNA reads TGTGCCAGCAGACCGACAGGGGGTGGCTACACCTTC. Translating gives CASRPTGGGYTF. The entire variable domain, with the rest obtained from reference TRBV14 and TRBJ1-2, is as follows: EAGVTQFPSHSVIEKGQTVTLRCDPISGHDNLYWYRRVMGKEIKFLLHFVKESKQDESGMPNNRFLAERTGGTYSTLKVQPAELEDSGVYFCASRPTGGGYTFGSGTRLTVV.

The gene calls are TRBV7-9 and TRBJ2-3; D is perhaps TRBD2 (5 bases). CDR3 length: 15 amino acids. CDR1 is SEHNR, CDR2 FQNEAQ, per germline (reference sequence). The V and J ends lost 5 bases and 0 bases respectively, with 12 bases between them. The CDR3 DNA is TGTGCCAGCAGCCCCCCGGGGTCTAGCACAGATACGCAGTATTTT. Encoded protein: CASSPPGSSTDTQYF. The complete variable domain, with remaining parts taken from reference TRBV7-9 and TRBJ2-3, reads DTGVSQNPRHKITKRGQNVTFRCDPISEHNRLYWYRQTLGQGPEFLTYFQNEAQLEKSRLLSDRFSAERPKGSFSTLEIQRTEQGDSAMYLCASSPPGSSTDTQYFGPGTRLTVL.

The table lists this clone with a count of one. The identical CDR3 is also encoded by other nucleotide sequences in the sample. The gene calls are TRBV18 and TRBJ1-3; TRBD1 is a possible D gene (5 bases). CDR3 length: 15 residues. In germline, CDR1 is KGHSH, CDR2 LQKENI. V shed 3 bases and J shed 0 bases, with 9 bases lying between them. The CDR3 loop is CASSPTGSSGNTIYF. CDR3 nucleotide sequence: TGTGCCAGCTCACCCACAGGTTCCTCTGGAAACACCATATATTTT.

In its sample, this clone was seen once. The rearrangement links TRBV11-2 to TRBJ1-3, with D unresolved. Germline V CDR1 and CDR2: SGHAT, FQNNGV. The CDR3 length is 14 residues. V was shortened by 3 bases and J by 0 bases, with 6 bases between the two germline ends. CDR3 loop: CASSFGYSGNTIYF. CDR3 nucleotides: TGTGCCAGCAGCTTCGGGTACTCTGGAAACACCATATATTTT.

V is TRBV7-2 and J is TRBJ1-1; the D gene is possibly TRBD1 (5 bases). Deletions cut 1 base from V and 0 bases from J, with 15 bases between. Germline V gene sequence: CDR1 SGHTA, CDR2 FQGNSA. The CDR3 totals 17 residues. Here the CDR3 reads CASSLGSGRGVNTEAFF. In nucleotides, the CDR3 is TGTGCCAGCAGCTTAGGGTCGGGGCGGGGGGTGAACACTGAAGCTTTCTTT.

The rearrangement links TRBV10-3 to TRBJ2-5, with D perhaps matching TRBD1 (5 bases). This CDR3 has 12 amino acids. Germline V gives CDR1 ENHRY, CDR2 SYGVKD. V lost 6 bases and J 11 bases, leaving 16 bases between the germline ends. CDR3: CAIRQESEEQYF. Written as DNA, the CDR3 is TGTGCCATCAGACAGGAGTCTGAGGAGCAGTACTTC.

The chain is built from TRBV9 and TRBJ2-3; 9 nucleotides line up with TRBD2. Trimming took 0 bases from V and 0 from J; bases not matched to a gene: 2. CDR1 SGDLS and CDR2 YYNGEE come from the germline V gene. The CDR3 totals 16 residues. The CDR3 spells CASSVGTSASTDTQYF. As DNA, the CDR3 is TGTGCCAGCAGCGTAGGGACTAGCGCGAGCACAGATACGCAGTATTTT.

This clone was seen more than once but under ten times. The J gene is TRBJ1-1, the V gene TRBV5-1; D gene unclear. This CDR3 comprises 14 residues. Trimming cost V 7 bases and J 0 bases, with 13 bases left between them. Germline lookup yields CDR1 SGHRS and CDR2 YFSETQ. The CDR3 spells CASSAPGMNTEAFF. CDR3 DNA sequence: TGCGCCAGCTCCGCTCCGGGAATGAACACTGAAGCTTTCTTT.